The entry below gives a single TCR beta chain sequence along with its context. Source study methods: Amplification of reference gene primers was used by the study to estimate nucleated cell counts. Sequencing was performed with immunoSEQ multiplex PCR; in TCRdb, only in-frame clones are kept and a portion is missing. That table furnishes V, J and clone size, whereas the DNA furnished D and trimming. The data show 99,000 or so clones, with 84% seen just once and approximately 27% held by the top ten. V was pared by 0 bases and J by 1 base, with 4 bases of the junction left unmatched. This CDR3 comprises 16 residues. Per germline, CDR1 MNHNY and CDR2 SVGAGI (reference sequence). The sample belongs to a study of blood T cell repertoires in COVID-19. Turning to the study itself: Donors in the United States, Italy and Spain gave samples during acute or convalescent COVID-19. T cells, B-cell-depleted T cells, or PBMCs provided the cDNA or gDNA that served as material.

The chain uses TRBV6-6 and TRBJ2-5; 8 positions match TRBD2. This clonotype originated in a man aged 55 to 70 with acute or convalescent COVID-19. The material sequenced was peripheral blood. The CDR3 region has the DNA TGTGCCAGCAGTTACTCGTACAGCGGGAGCCAAGAGACCCAGTACTTC. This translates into CASSYSYSGSQETQYF.